What follows are 17 T cell receptor beta chains derived from one specimen sequenced in a study of T cell repertoires in cytomegalovirus infection. Their target antigens are unknown. TCRdb re-called the reads through MiXCR, storing one row per CDR3 protein. Among 680,000 or so distinct CDR3 sequences listed, 30% to 35% were seen once. The input for sequencing was cultured PBMCs, taken from culture after CMV antigen stimulation. These receptor sequences come from a human donor in good health (CMV status not recorded). Some clones in this sample may be carry-over from other donors' samples.

The chain links TRBV12-3 or TRBV12-4 to TRBJ1-3; unclear D gene. The CDR3 is made up of 14 amino acids. The V gene lost 3 bases and the J gene lost 2 bases, with 8 bases spanning the gap. The CDR3 reads CASSFLGTGNTIYF. The CDR3 DNA reads TGTGCCAGCAGTTTTCTGGGGACTGGAAACACCATATATTTT.

This chain connects TRBV20-1 to TRBJ2-7; no clear D. The V end was cut by 1 base, the J end by 6 bases, with 16 bases between. Germline V CDR1 and CDR2: DFQATT, SNEGSKA (reference sequence). This CDR3 is 14 amino acids long. CDR3 sequence: CSARAPEWTSEQYF. The CDR3 nucleotides read TGCAGTGCTAGAGCCCCGGAGTGGACGAGCGAGCAGTACTTC.

The V call is TRBV30, the J call TRBJ2-4; D tentatively reads TRBD1 or TRBD2 (5 bases each). Per the germline V gene, CDR1 is GTSNPN and CDR2 is SVGIG (reference sequence). The CDR3 length is 13 residues. Between the trimmed V and J ends, which lost 0 bases and 6 bases, there was a span of 9 bases. The CDR3 is CAWSVGTGNIQYF. In nucleotides, the CDR3 is TGTGCCTGGAGTGTGGGGACGGGAAACATTCAGTACTTC.

V and J are TRBV11-2 and TRBJ1-4; 9 nucleotides align to TRBD1. V was pared by 8 bases and J by 8 bases, with 15 bases of the junction left unmatched. This CDR3 has 16 amino acids. CDR1 and CDR2 from the germline V gene are SGHAT and FQNNGV. The CDR3 region has the DNA TGTGCCAGCCGAAGATTGGACAGGGGATTTCGCGAAAAACTGTTTTTT. Translated, it gives CASRRLDRGFREKLFF.

The chain combines TRBV5-5 with TRBJ1-1; D uncertain. This CDR3 spans 15 amino acids. V was trimmed by 1 base and J by 4 bases, leaving 14 bases between them. Germline V CDR1 and CDR2: SGHKS, YYEKEE (reference sequence). DNA of the CDR3: TGTGCCAGCAGCTTGAATCGCCTTTCGGTCACTGAAGCTTTCTTT. Translated: CASSLNRLSVTEAFF.

This clonotype was detected a few times. This CDR3 reads CASNPGTVGYNEQFF. For the CDR3, the DNA is TGTGCCAGCAACCCCGGGACTGTCGGCTACAATGAGCAGTTCTTC. This chain uses TRBV6-6 with TRBJ2-1; TRBD2 might be the D (6 bases). CDR1 is MNHNY and CDR2 is SVGAGI in the germline V gene (reference sequence). The CDR3 contains 15 residues. V lost 7 bases and J 3 bases, leaving 16 bases between the germline ends.

This clonotype was observed a single time. The chain recombines TRBV2 with TRBJ2-1; D is undetermined. The CDR3 runs to 12 residues. V was shortened by 8 bases and J by 0 bases, with 5 bases between the two germline ends. Germline CDR1 is SNHLY and CDR2 is FYNNEI. The CDR3 coding sequence is TGTGCCAGCCTAAGCTCCTACAATGAGCAGTTCTTC. Protein sequence: CASLSSYNEQFF.

The chain employs TRBV7-6 and TRBJ2-7; TRBD2 matches at 9 bases. Germline CDR1 is SGHVS and CDR2 is FNYEAQ. CDR3 length: 18 residues. V lost 2 bases to trimming and J lost 4 bases; unmatched junction nucleotides: 15. The CDR3 sequence is CASSLNARGSGSGYEQYF. DNA for the CDR3: TGTGCCAGCAGCTTAAACGCCCGAGGTAGCGGGAGCGGGTACGAGCAGTACTTC.

The rearrangement uses TRBV28 and TRBJ2-3, with 12 bases aligning to TRBD2. Germline V gene sequence: CDR1 MDHEN, CDR2 SYDVKM. The V gene end was trimmed by 3 bases and the J gene end by 4 bases; junction bases not matched to a gene: 2. This CDR3 is 15 amino acids long. CDR3 in DNA: TGTGCCAGCAGTTTCCGACTAGCGGGGGCAGATACGCAGTATTTT. Translation gives CASSFRLAGADTQYF. Based on the CDR3 plus reference TRBV28 and TRBJ2-3, the full variable domain is DVKVTQSSRYLVKRTGEKVFLECVQDMDHENMFWYRQDPGLGLRLIYFSYDVKMKEKGDIPEGYSVSREKKERFSLILESASTNQTSMYLCASSFRLAGADTQYFGPGTRLTVL.

The chain links TRBV4-1 to TRBJ2-1; TRBD2 matches at 10 bases. This CDR3 has 18 residues. With 0 bases clipped from V and 0 bases from J, the junction kept 5 bases outside the gene matches. Germline V CDR1 and CDR2: MGHRA, YSYEKL. The DNA of the CDR3 is TGCGCCAGCAGCCAAGATTCCCAGCGGGAGGGCTCCTACAATGAGCAGTTCTTC. Translation: CASSQDSQREGSYNEQFF.

This clonotype was recorded at least ten times. The chain recombines TRBV7-2 with TRBJ2-2; 9 nucleotides match TRBD2. CDR3 size: 18 residues. Germline CDR1 SGHTA, CDR2 FQGNSA. Trimming at V came to 0 bases and at J to 2 bases, leaving 7 bases not matched to a gene. CDR3 coding DNA: TGTGCCAGCAGCTTAGCGCGTAGCGGGAGAGGTAACACCGGGGAGCTGTTTTTT. Translation: CASSLARSGRGNTGELFF.

The DNA for the CDR3 is TGTGCCATCAGGCGACTAGCATCTAGCACAGATACGCAGTATTTT. Amino acid sequence: CAIRRLASSTDTQYF. The V call is TRBV10-3, the J call TRBJ2-3; TRBD2 matches at 7 bases. V trimming: 6 bases; J trimming: 0 bases; junction bases outside the gene matches: 6. Per the germline V gene, CDR1 is ENHRY and CDR2 is SYGVKD. This CDR3 is built from 15 residues.

V gene TRBV5-4 combines with J gene TRBJ2-5; 8 nucleotides align to TRBD1. CDR1 is SGHNT and CDR2 is YYREEE in the germline V gene (reference sequence). This CDR3 spans 13 amino acids. With V trimmed by 7 bases and J by 2 bases, 4 bases remained unmatched. CDR3 region: CASQDREQETQYF. For the CDR3, the DNA is TGTGCCAGCCAGGACAGGGAACAAGAGACCCAGTACTTC.

The V and J genes are TRBV7-2 and TRBJ2-7; a possible D gene is TRBD1 (6 bases). V was pared by 5 bases and J by 2 bases, with 16 bases between. Per germline, CDR1 SGHTA and CDR2 FQGNSA. The CDR3 is 15 residues long. CDR3 in DNA: TGTGCCAGCAGCCTGAAATTTGAGGGGGCCTACGAGCAGTACTTC. As protein: CASSLKFEGAYEQYF.

This clonotype was seen once. J is TRBJ2-6 and V is TRBV12-3 or TRBV12-4, with D perhaps TRBD1 (5 bases). Trimming shortened V by 6 bases and J by 0 bases, and 15 bases separated the two germline ends. This CDR3 spans 17 amino acids. The CDR3 loop is CASRPLNRTSGANVLTF. The CDR3 DNA follows: TGTGCCAGCAGGCCTTTGAACAGGACCTCTGGGGCCAACGTCCTGACTTTC.

V gene TRBV14 combines with J gene TRBJ2-1; 9 nucleotides match TRBD2. CDR1 and CDR2 (germline): SGHDN, FVKESK. J lost 0 bases, V lost 6 bases, and 6 bases had no gene match. The CDR3 is made up of 16 amino acids. The CDR3 DNA is TGTGCCAGCAGTCGTTATAGCGGGAGCTCCTACAATGAGCAGTTCTTC. Its protein is CASSRYSGSSYNEQFF.

The chain carries TRBV7-6 and TRBJ2-5; 9 bases match TRBD2. V lost 3 bases to trimming and J lost 1 base; unmatched junction nucleotides: 6. Germline V gives CDR1 SGHVS, CDR2 FNYEAQ. CDR3 length equals 16 residues. CDR3: CASSFRLAETQETQYF. CDR3 DNA: TGTGCCAGCAGCTTCCGACTAGCGGAGACCCAAGAGACCCAGTACTTC.